This TCR beta chain was retrieved from a study of T cell responses to AZD1222 COVID-19 vaccine. Study context: Researchers grouped second doses given at about 4 or about 12 weeks into one pool. Regarding the study as a whole: Nearly half of unique spike-specific TCRs reportedly avoided B.1.351 and B.1.1.7 mutated regions. Across the whole spike, CD4 TCRs peaked at regions 160-218 and 743-854. After the peak T cell response, and only then, were repertoires sampled.

Data came from immunoSEQ multiplex PCR; TCRdb stores just in-frame clones and leaves some out. This repertoire shows 150,000 to 160,000 clones, 90% found once; its top ten account for approximately 17%. CDR3 length: 13 amino acids. The germline CDR1 and CDR2 sequences are SGHRS and YFSETQ. The ends were cut back, 3 bases at V and 5 bases at J, with 9 bases in the middle. Concerning this clone: Its antigen is currently unknown.

This sequence originates from an adult in good health. The J gene is TRBJ2-1, the V gene TRBV5-1, with D hard to call. The sequences come from peripheral blood, collected on day 0 of AZD1222 vaccination. The CDR3: CASSSPANNEQFF. The CDR3 nucleotides are TGCGCCAGCAGCTCTCCAGCGAACAATGAGCAGTTCTTC.